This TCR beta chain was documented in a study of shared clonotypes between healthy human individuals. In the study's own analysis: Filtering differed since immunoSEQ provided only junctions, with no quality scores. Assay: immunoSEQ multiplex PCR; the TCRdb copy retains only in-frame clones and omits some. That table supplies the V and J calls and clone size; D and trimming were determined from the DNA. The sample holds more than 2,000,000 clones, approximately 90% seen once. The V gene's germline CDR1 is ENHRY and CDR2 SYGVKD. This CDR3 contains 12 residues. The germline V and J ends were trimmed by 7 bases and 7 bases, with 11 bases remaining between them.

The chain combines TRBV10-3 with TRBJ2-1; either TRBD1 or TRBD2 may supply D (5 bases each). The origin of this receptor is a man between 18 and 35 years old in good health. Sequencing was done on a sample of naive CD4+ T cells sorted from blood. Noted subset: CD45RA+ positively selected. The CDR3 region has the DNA TGTGCCATCAATTCCGGGACGAATGAGCAGTTCTTC. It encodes CAINSGTNEQFF.